This T cell receptor beta chain comes out of a study of T cell clones after liver transplantation. General study findings and limits: Post-transplant, graft-donor-reactive CD4 TCRbeta sequences in blood dropped significantly in most of the 8 subjects.

TCRdb keeps only in-frame clones here, not all; method: immunoSEQ multiplex PCR. In the table there are over 60,000 clones, about 80% of which are singletons. V was trimmed by 3 bases and J by 4 bases, leaving 15 bases between them. This CDR3 comprises 15 residues. In germline, CDR1 is MNHEY, CDR2 SMNVEV (reference sequence). With regard to this clone: Antigen: not known.

Sequences were derived from CD4+ T cells from blood, sampled before liver transplant. The rearrangement joins TRBV27 to TRBJ1-1, with D hard to call. The sequence derives from a human donor who received a liver transplant. The CDR3 DNA follows: TGTGCCAGCAGTTTCCAGCCAGGACCCAGCACTGAAGCTTTCTTT. Encoded protein: CASSFQPGPSTEAFF.